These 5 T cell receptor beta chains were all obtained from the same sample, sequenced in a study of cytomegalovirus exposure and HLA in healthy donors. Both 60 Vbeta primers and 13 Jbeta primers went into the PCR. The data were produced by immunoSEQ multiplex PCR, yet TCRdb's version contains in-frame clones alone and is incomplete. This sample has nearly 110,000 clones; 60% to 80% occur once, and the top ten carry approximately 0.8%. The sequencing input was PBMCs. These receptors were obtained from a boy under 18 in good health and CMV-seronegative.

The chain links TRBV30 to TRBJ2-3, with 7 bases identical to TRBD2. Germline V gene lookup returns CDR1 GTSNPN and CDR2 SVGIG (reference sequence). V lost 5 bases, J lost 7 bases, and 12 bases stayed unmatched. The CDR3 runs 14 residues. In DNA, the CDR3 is TGTGCCTGGCGGCCCGGCGGGAGTTTGAATACGCAGTATTTT. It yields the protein CAWRPGGSLNTQYF.

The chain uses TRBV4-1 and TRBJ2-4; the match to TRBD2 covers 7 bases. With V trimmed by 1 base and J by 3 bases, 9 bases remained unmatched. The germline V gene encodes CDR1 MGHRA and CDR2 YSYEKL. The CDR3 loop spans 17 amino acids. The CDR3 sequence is CASSQGRASGNKNIQYF. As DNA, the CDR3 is TGCGCCAGCAGCCAAGGGCGGGCTAGCGGTAACAAAAACATTCAGTACTTC.

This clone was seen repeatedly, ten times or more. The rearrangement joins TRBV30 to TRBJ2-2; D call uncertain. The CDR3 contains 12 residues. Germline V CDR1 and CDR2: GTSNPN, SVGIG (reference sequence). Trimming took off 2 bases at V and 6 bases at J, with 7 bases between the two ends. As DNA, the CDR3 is TGTGCCTGGAGTTCCTCTCCCGGGGAGCTGTTTTTT. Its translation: CAWSSSPGELFF.

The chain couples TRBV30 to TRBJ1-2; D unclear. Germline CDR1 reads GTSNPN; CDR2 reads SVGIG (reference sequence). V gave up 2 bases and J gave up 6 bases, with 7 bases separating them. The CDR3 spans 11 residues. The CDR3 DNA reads TGTGCCTGGAGTCCACTGAATGGCTACACCTTC. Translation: CAWSPLNGYTF.

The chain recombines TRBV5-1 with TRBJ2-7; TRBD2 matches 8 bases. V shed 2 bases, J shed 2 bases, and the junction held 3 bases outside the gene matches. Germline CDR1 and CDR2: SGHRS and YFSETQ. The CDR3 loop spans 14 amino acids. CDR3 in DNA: TGCGCCAGCAGCTTTAGCGGGGTGCCCTACGAGCAGTACTTC. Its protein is CASSFSGVPYEQYF.